This T cell receptor beta chain was obtained from a study of T cell repertoires in cytomegalovirus infection. At the level of the study: The public TCR beta signatures pointed to both CMV infection and matching HLA type.

TCRdb independently ran MiXCR on the reads; one entry per CDR3 protein. The sample carries hundreds of thousands of distinct CDR3 sequences, around 10% recorded once. Findings and caveats of the study: Summed public TCR beta family frequency identified CMV carriers bearing the relevant HLA. Clonotypes of TCR beta that were HLA-C-restricted and CMV-specific dominated the ex vivo response.

The V end was cut by 2 bases, the J end by 0 bases, with 8 bases between. Per germline, CDR1 SGDLS and CDR2 YYNGEE. The CDR3 extends over 15 amino acids. Comments on this clonotype: Antigen: not known.

Material for sequencing was PBMCs. The V call is TRBV9, the J call TRBJ1-4; D is ambiguous. The receptor was derived from a human donor in good health (CMV status not recorded). Some clones in this sample may be carry-over from other donors' samples. CDR3 nucleotide sequence: TGTGCCAGCAGCGTGGGTACTGCAACTAATGAAAAACTGTTTTTT. Translated: CASSVGTATNEKLFF.